What follows is one T cell receptor beta chain and its context. With 10 bases removed from V and 1 base from J, the gap between germline ends came to 12 bases. Germline V gene data show CDR1 as MNHEY and CDR2 as SVGAGI. The CDR3 covers 13 residues. The data belong to a study of blood T cell repertoires in COVID-19. Study information: The origin of the acute and convalescent COVID-19 samples was the United States, Italy and Spain.

TCRdb keeps only in-frame clones here, not all; method: immunoSEQ multiplex PCR. Of fewer than 300,000 clones listed, roughly 77% were seen once; the top ten hold more than 2.5%. The V call is TRBV6-5, the J call TRBJ2-3; D remains unclear. The clonotype was recovered from a woman older than 75 with acute or convalescent COVID-19. Sequencing used peripheral blood. The CDR3: CAITATGTDTQYF. The DNA of the CDR3 is TGTGCCATCACAGCCACGGGCACAGATACGCAGTATTTT.